Below, 19 T cell receptor beta chains from the same sample are listed, as sequenced in a study of T cells after yellow fever vaccination. TCRdb analysed the 5' RACE reads with MiXCR anew, one entry per CDR3 protein. This table holds 68,000 or so distinct CDR3 sequences, about 6.5% found once. The sequencing used CD8+ T cells sorted from PBMCs, collected about 41 days after the first yellow fever vaccination. The origin of the receptors is a man between 18 and 29 years old who received the YFV17D yellow fever vaccine.

This clonotype turned up a few times. The chain recombines TRBV6-4 with TRBJ1-2, with 7 bases identical to TRBD1. Germline V lookup: CDR1 MRHNA, CDR2 SNTAGT. The CDR3 sequence is 15 residues long. The junction had 7 bases not matched to a gene; V was cut back by 6 bases and J by 0 bases. CDR3 loop: CASSEGTDSNYGYTF. The CDR3 DNA is TGTGCCAGCAGCGAGGGGACAGATTCTAACTATGGCTACACCTTC.

The chain uses TRBV2 and TRBJ1-6; D is unclear. Trimming removed 6 bases at V and 0 bases at J, with 6 bases between. The germline gives CDR1 SNHLY, CDR2 FYNNEI. The CDR3 consists of 14 residues. The CDR3 sequence: CASSQSSYNSPLHF. CDR3 coding DNA: TGTGCCAGCAGCCAGAGCTCCTATAATTCACCCCTCCACTTT.

In this sample, this clonotype turned up a few times. This chain links TRBV7-3 with TRBJ2-3; a weak D match, TRBD2 (5 bases). The CDR3 extends over 13 amino acids. CDR1 SGHTA and CDR2 FQGTGA come from the germline V gene. The V and J ends lost 5 bases and 1 base respectively, with 7 bases between them. CDR3 sequence (DNA): TGTGCCAGCAGCGAAGCGGGCACAGATACGCAGTATTTT. This translates into CASSEAGTDTQYF.

Ten or more counts support this clonotype. The junction departs from the called germline gene at one end, perhaps through a read error. The chain has TRBV4-1 and TRBJ2-1; 11 nucleotides agree with TRBD1. Germline V CDR1 and CDR2: MGHRA, YSYEKL. This CDR3 contains 14 residues. The chain's CDR3 is CASSQGQGGNEQFF. In nucleotides, the CDR3 is TGTGCCAGCAGCCAGGGACAGGGGGGCAATGAGCAGTTCTTC.

This clonotype was recorded at least ten times. The chain uses TRBV19 and TRBJ2-7, with D maybe TRBD1 (6 bases). The CDR3 length is 14 residues. V lost 7 bases and J lost 0, with 13 bases in between. Germline V gene data show CDR1 as LNHDA and CDR2 as SQIVND (reference sequence). DNA for the CDR3: TGTGCCAGTACTTTTAGGGGGAGCTCCTACGAGCAGTACTTC. Translation gives CASTFRGSSYEQYF.

This clonotype was recorded many times. The V call is TRBV12-3 or TRBV12-4, the J call TRBJ1-1; possibly TRBD1 for D (5 bases). This CDR3 is built from 13 residues. The ends were cut back, 6 bases at V and 5 bases at J, with 13 bases in the middle. The CDR3 sequence is CASRYTGTTEAFF. The CDR3, as DNA: TGTGCCAGCAGATATACAGGTACTACTGAAGCTTTCTTT.

The gene calls are TRBV19 and TRBJ2-2; D might be TRBD1 (5 bases). CDR3 size: 16 residues. The germline gives CDR1 LNHDA, CDR2 SQIVND (reference sequence). The V end was cut by 2 bases, the J end by 4 bases, with 14 bases between. The CDR3 loop reads CASSISTGVGTGELFF. The CDR3 nucleotides read TGTGCCAGTAGTATATCAACAGGCGTTGGCACCGGGGAGCTGTTTTTT.

This clonotype was found many times. This chain connects TRBV12-3 or TRBV12-4 to TRBJ1-5, with D possibly being TRBD1 (5 bases). V lost 4 bases, J lost 7 bases, and 14 bases lay in between. The CDR3 sequence is 14 residues long. In DNA form, the CDR3 reads TGTGCCAGCAGTTCCTACGGGAGGGGCCAGCCCCAGCATTTT. Its translation is CASSSYGRGQPQHF.

This clonotype showed up many times. The J gene is TRBJ2-2, the V gene TRBV12-3 or TRBV12-4, with a tentative D call TRBD1 (5 bases). Trimming pared 8 bases from V and 4 bases from J, leaving 14 bases between. CDR3 length equals 14 residues. The CDR3 region is CASSRGGSTGELFF. Here the CDR3 DNA reads TGTGCCAGCTCTAGGGGTGGGTCCACCGGGGAGCTGTTTTTT.

This clonotype was observed at least ten times. The chain is built from TRBV5-1 and TRBJ2-7; D is undetermined. Germline CDR1 reads SGHRS; CDR2 reads YFSETQ. This CDR3 has 15 residues. Trimming took 0 bases from V and 1 from J, leaving 11 bases between them. CDR3 in DNA: TGCGCCAGCAGCTTGGGCCCCCACGGGTCCTACGAGCAGTACGTC. Amino acids: CASSLGPHGSYEQYV.

The table lists this clonotype with many counts. The chain recombines TRBV4-3 with TRBJ2-3; D remains ambiguous. V lost 0 bases and J lost 1, with 14 bases in between. Germline V gene data show CDR1 as LGHNA and CDR2 as YSLEER. CDR3 size: 17 residues. The CDR3 sequence: CASSQDTPQWGTDTQYF. CDR3 bases: TGCGCCAGCAGCCAAGATACACCCCAGTGGGGCACAGATACGCAGTATTTT.

This clonotype has more than one count but fewer than ten. The chain employs TRBV7-9 and TRBJ2-1; 8 bases align to TRBD2. With V trimmed by 6 bases and J by 2 bases, 9 bases remained unmatched. This CDR3 contains 16 residues. Germline V CDR1 and CDR2: SEHNR, FQNEAQ (reference sequence). CDR3 loop: CASRSLRTSTYNEQFF. Written as DNA, the CDR3 is TGTGCCAGCAGATCCTTAAGGACTAGCACCTACAATGAGCAGTTCTTC.

The gene calls are TRBV27 and TRBJ1-1; D is undetermined. Germline CDR1 is MNHEY and CDR2 is SMNVEV (reference sequence). This CDR3 contains 15 residues. V was pared by 0 bases and J by 3 bases, with 11 bases between. This CDR3 reads CASSLSIGDYTEAFF. CDR3 nucleotides: TGTGCCAGCAGTTTATCGATCGGGGATTACACTGAAGCTTTCTTT.

This clonotype was seen repeatedly, ten times or more. The CDR3 loop is CASSRNQPQHF. The CDR3, as DNA: TGCGCCAGCAGCCGGAATCAGCCCCAGCATTTT. This chain uses TRBV5-1 with TRBJ1-5; D uncertain. V was clipped by 4 bases and J by 4 bases, with 3 bases between them. This CDR3 has 11 residues. The germline V gene encodes CDR1 SGHRS and CDR2 YFSETQ.

This clonotype was counted many times. The chain has TRBV29-1 and TRBJ2-7; D remains ambiguous. Germline V gene sequence: CDR1 SQVTM, CDR2 ANQGSEA. V shed 4 bases and J shed 5 bases, with 12 bases lying between them. CDR3 length: 12 residues. The CDR3 bases are TGCAGCGTTGCGAACCATCCAAACGAGCAGTACTTC. Amino acids: CSVANHPNEQYF.

This clonotype was seen many times. CDR3 in DNA: TGCGCCAGCAGCCCCGAGAATCCCACTTTCACAGATACGCAGTATTTT. Its translation is CASSPENPTFTDTQYF. The V call is TRBV4-3, the J call TRBJ2-3; D remains unclear. The germline V gene has CDR1 LGHNA and CDR2 YSLEER. Deletions cut 4 bases from V and 2 bases from J, with 16 bases between. The CDR3 is 16 residues long.

J is TRBJ2-2 and V is TRBV6-5; weak D call: TRBD2 (7 bases). CDR3 length: 17 residues. V was pared by 2 bases and J by 1 base, with 14 bases between. The V gene's germline CDR1 is MNHEY and CDR2 SVGAGI. The CDR3 DNA is TGTGCCAGCAGTTACGCCCTGGGGGGGCTGAACACCGGGGAGCTGTTTTTT. Protein sequence: CASSYALGGLNTGELFF.

This clonotype was observed at least ten times. The genes are TRBV5-1 and TRBJ1-6; the D is unclear. The CDR3 sequence is 15 residues long. Trimming shortened V by 3 bases and J by 8 bases, and 15 bases separated the two germline ends. CDR1 is SGHRS, CDR2 YFSETQ, per germline. The CDR3 DNA is TGCGCCAGCAGCTCAGGAAGGACGGTCGATTCACCCCTCCACTTT. Translating gives CASSSGRTVDSPLHF. Based on the CDR3 plus reference TRBV5-1 and TRBJ1-6, the full variable domain is KAGVTQTPRYLIKTRGQQVTLSCSPISGHRSVSWYQQTPGQGLQFLFEYFSETQRNKGNFPGRFSGRQFSNSRSEMNVSTLELGDSALYLCASSSGRTVDSPLHFGNGTRLTVT.

This clonotype was recorded many times. J is TRBJ2-4 and V is TRBV7-9, with 10 bases lining up with TRBD2. The CDR3 has 13 residues. V lost 8 bases to trimming and J lost 8 bases; unmatched junction nucleotides: 6. Germline values: CDR1 SEHNR, CDR2 FQNEAQ (reference sequence). The CDR3 reads CASERGGLDIQYF. The CDR3 DNA reads TGTGCCAGCGAGCGGGGGGGCCTAGACATTCAGTACTTC.